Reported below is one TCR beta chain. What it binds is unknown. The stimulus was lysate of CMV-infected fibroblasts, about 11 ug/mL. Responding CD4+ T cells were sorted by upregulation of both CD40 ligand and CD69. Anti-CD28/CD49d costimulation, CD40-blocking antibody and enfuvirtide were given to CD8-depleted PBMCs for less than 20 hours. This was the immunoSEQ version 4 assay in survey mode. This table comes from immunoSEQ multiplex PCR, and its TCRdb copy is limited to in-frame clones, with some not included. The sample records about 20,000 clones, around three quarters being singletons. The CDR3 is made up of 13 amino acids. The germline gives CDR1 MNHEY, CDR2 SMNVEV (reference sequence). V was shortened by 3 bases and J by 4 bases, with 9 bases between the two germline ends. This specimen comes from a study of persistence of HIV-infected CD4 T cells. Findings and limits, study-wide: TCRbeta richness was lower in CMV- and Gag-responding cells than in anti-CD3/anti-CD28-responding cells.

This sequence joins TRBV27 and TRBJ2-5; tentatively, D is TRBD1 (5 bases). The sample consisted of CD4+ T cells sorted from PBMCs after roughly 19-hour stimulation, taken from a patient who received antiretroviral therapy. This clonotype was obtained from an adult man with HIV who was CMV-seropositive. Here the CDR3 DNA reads TGTGCCAGCAGTTTCGGCAGGGCAGAGACCCAGTACTTC. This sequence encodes CASSFGRAETQYF.